This T cell receptor beta chain is drawn from a study of tumor and adjacent non-tumor tissue in lung cancer. TCRbeta libraries were built with three rounds of nested PCR, modified from ARM-PCR. TCRdb ran MiXCR on the multiplex PCR reads and lists one entry per CDR3 protein. The data hold 69,000 or so distinct CDR3 sequences, with less than 80% observed a single time. The template was RNA from unsorted bulk tissue. This CDR3 contains 14 residues. V was trimmed by 7 bases and J by 0 bases, leaving 13 bases between them. The germline V gene has CDR1 MDHEN and CDR2 SYDVKM. The rearrangement uses TRBV28 and TRBJ2-7, with a possible D match to TRBD1 (6 bases). Sample: lung tumor tissue. This TCR derives from a man in his sixties with non-small cell lung cancer. The CDR3 DNA sequence: TGTGCCAGCACACCCTGGACAGACTCCTACGAGCAGTACTTC. Its translation: CASTPWTDSYEQYF. Variable domain in full (rest from reference TRBV28 and TRBJ2-7): DVKVTQSSRYLVKRTGEKVFLECVQDMDHENMFWYRQDPGLGLRLIYFSYDVKMKEKGDIPEGYSVSREKKERFSLILESASTNQTSMYLCASTPWTDSYEQYFGPGTRLTVT.